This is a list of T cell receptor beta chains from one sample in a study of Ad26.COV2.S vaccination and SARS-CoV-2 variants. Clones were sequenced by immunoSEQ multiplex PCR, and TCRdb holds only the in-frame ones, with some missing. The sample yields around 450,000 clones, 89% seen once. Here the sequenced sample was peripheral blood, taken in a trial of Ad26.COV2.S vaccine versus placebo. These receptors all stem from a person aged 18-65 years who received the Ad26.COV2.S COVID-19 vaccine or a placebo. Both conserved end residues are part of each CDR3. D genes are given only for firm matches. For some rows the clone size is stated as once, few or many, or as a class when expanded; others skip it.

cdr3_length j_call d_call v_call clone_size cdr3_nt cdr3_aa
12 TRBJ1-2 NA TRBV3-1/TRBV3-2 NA TGTGCCAGCAGCCAAGATTCACGTGGCTACACCTTC CASSQDSRGYTF
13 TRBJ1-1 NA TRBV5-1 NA TGCGCCAGCAGCCTACTCTTGAACACTGAAGCTTTCTTT CASSLLLNTEAFF
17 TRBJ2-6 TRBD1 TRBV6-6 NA TGTGCCAGCAGTCCCAGGGGGCCAACAACTGGGGCCAACGTCCTGACTTTC CASSPRGPTTGANVLTF
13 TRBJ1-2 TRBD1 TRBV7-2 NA TGTGCCAGCAGCCCGAGGACAGGGGGTGGCTACACCTTC CASSPRTGGGYTF
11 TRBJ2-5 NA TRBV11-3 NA TGTGCCAGCAGCCACCACGAGACCCAGTACTTC CASSHHETQYF
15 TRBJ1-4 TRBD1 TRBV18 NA TGTGCCAGCTCACCTCCGGGACAGAATAATGAAAAACTGTTTTTT CASSPPGQNNEKLFF
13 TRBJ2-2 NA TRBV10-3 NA TGTGCCATCAGTGAGGGGTACACCGGGGAGCTGTTTTTT CAISEGYTGELFF
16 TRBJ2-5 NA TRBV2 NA TGTGCCAGCAGTGAAGCGATACAGGGGGGGCAAGAGACCCAGTACTTC CASSEAIQGGQETQYF
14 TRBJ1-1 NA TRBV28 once TGTGCCAGCAGGGGCTCGTATATGAACACTGAAGCTTTCTTT CASRGSYMNTEAFF
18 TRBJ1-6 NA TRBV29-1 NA TGCAGCCCCCGGAACTTCAAGGTCAGGAGCTCCTATAATTCACCCCTCCACTTT CSPRNFKVRSSYNSPLHF
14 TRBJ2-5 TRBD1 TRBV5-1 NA TGCGCCAGCAGCTTGGAGACAGGGATGGAGACCCAGTACTTC CASSLETGMETQYF
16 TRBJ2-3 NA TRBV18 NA TGTGCCAGCTCACCGTTTGAGGGCGGGGCAACTGATACGCAGTATTTT CASSPFEGGATDTQYF
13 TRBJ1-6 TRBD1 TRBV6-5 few TGTGCCAGCAGCCGACAGGGGGCGTCACCCCTCCACTTT CASSRQGASPLHF
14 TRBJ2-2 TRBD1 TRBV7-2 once TGTGCCAGCAGCGAGGACAGGGCAAGCGGGGAGCTGTTTTTT CASSEDRASGELFF
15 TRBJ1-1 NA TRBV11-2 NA TGTGCCAGCAGCAGGGGGAGTGGGGGCTACACTGAAGCTTTCTTT CASSRGSGGYTEAFF
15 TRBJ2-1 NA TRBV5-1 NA TGCGCCAGCAGGGTTGCCGGGACATATAGAAATGAGCAGTTCTTC CASRVAGTYRNEQFF
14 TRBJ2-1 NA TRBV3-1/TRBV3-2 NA TGTGCCAGCAGCCAAGTTCCAGATTGTTCAGAGCAGTTCTTC CASSQVPDCSEQFF
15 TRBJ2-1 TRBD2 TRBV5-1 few TGCGCCAGCAGACTAGCGGGAGTAACCTACAATGAGCAGTTCTTC CASRLAGVTYNEQFF
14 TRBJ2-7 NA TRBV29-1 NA TGCAGCGCGCGACCGGACTATAGCTCCTACGAGCAGTACTTC CSARPDYSSYEQYF
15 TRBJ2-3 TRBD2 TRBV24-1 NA TGTGCCACCAGCAGGACTAGCTTTGGCACAGATACGCAGTATTTT CATSRTSFGTDTQYF
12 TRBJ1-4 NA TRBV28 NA TGTGCCAGCGCAGCAGGCAATGAAAAACTGTTTTTT CASAAGNEKLFF
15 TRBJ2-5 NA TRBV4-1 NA TGCGCCAGCAGCCTCCGACTGTCAATCGGGGAGACCCAGTACTTC CASSLRLSIGETQYF
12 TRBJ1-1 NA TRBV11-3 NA TGTGCCAGCAGCTTAACAGTCGACTTAGCTTTCTTT CASSLTVDLAFF
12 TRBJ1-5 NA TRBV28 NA TGTGCCAGCACCACGACTCCGGGCCGTCCGCATTTT CASTTTPGRPHF
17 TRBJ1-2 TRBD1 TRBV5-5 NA TGTGCCAGCAGTCGACACCTTCCGGGACAGGGAAACTATGGCTACACCTTC CASSRHLPGQGNYGYTF
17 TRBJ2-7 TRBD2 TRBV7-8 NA TGTGCCAGCAGCTTCTCCCTGGGGGGCGGGGGGAACTACGAGCAGTACTTC CASSFSLGGGGNYEQYF
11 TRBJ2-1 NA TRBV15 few TGTGCCACTGGGGACAAGTATCAGCAGTTCTTC CATGDKYQQFF
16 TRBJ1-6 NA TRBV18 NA TGTGCCAGCTCACGGAGGATACAGGGCCCTAATTCACCCCTCCACTTT CASSRRIQGPNSPLHF
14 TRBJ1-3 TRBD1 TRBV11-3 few TGTGCCAGCAGCCGACAGGGGTACGGGGACACCATATATTTT CASSRQGYGDTIYF
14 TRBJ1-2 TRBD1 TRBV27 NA TGTGCCAGCCGCTCAGGGGGCTATAACTATGGCTACACCTTC CASRSGGYNYGYTF
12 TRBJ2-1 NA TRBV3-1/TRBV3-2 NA TGTGCCAGCAGCCAAGTCTGGGCTGAGCAGTTCTTC CASSQVWAEQFF
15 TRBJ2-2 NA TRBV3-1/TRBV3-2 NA TGTGCCAGCAGCCAAGATATGGTCGGGAGCGGGGAGCTGTTTTTT CASSQDMVGSGELFF
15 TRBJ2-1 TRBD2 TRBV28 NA TGTGCCAGCAGTTTTAGCGGGAGACGGTTGGGTGAGCAGTTCTTC CASSFSGRRLGEQFF
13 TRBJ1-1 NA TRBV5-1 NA TGCGCCAGCAGCTTTGTTGGGAACACTGAAGCTTTCTTT CASSFVGNTEAFF
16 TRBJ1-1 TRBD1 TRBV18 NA TGTGCCAGCTCACCACAGGGGCAGGGGGTGAGCACTGAAGCTTTCTTT CASSPQGQGVSTEAFF
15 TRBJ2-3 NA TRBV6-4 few TGTGCCAGCAGTGAGGGGGCCTCGAGCACAGATACGCAGTATTTT CASSEGASSTDTQYF
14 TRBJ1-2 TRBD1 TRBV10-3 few TGTGCCATCACGACAGGGGGCTCGTACTATGGCTACACCTTC CAITTGGSYYGYTF
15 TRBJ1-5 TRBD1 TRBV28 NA TGTGCCAGCAGTTACCGGGACAGGGGTAATCAGCCCCAGCATTTT CASSYRDRGNQPQHF